This T cell receptor (beta chain) was obtained from a study of T cells in localized non-small cell lung cancer. Findings and caveats of the study: Heterogeneity remains possible because sequencing was limited to only one tumor region. Maximal T cell clonality occurred in uninvolved adjacent lung, with tumor ranking below it.

The CDR3 loop spans 16 amino acids. Germline V CDR1 and CDR2: LNHDA, SQIVND (reference sequence). V lost 5 bases and J lost 0, with 16 bases in between. This clone turned up a few times. Its specificity is unknown. Sequenced by immunoSEQ multiplex PCR; TCRdb stores in-frame clones only, minus some. The sample lists more than 20,000 clones; 85% were seen once. This receptor was obtained from a woman between 35 and 75 years old with stage II squamous cell lung carcinoma. The gene calls are TRBV19 and TRBJ1-2; no firm D call. This specimen was PBMCs, taken before any cancer treatment. CDR3 in DNA: TGTGCCAGTAGTCAAGTTTCAGGTTCAACTAACTATGGCTACACCTTC. The encoded protein is CASSQVSGSTNYGYTF.